This TCR beta chain originates from a study of blood T cell repertoires in COVID-19. Study-wide background: From T cells, B-cell-depleted T cells, or PBMCs came the material, which was cDNA or gDNA.

This table comes from immunoSEQ multiplex PCR, and its TCRdb copy is limited to in-frame clones, with some not included. Here the sample spans 170,000 or so clones, about three quarters being singletons. The CDR3 is made up of 15 amino acids. In germline, CDR1 is LGHDT, CDR2 YNNKEL (reference sequence). J lost 5 bases, V lost 3 bases, and 5 bases had no gene match. Sequenced input: peripheral blood. The gene calls are TRBV3-1 (or the pseudogene TRBV3-2) and TRBJ1-1, with TRBD1 identical over 11 bases. This clonotype originated in a woman aged 70-85 years with acute or convalescent COVID-19. CDR3 nucleotide sequence: TGTGCCAGCAGCCAGCTGGGACAGGGGGGGACTGAAGCTTTCTTT. Translation: CASSQLGQGGTEAFF.